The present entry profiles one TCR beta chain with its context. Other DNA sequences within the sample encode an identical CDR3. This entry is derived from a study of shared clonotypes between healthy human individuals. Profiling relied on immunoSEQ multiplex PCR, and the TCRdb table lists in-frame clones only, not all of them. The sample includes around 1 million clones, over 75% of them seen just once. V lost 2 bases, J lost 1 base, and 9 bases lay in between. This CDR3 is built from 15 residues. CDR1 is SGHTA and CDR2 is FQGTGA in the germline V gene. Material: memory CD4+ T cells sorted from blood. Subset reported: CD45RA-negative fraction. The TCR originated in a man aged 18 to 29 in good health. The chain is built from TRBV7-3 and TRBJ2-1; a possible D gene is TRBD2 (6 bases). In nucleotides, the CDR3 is TGTGCCAGCAGCTTAGGGACTTCGTCCTACAATGAGCAGTTCTTC. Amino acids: CASSLGTSSYNEQFF.